A selection of T cell receptor beta chains follows, all from one sample in a study of neoadjuvant anti-PD-1 for oral cavity cancer. Libraries were prepared by immunoSEQ multiplex PCR; TCRdb keeps only in-frame clonotypes and omits some of them. The sample lists 9,600 or so clones, about 60% seen once, with less than 5% in the top ten. Sample: PBMCs, taken after nivolumab (anti-PD-1) treatment. These receptors were obtained from a person between 35 and 79 years old with oral cavity squamous cell carcinoma. Each CDR3 is given with its conserved first and last residue. A D gene is named only where the DNA matches it firmly. A clone size is listed for some rows: how often the clone was seen (once, few, many), or a class if it is expanded.

D gene | J gene | V gene | clone size | CDR3 protein | CDR3 DNA
TRBD2 | TRBJ2-7 | TRBV7-2 | NA | CASSPSGGRGEQYF | TGTGCCAGCAGCCCGAGCGGGGGGAGGGGCGAGCAGTACTTC
TRBD1 | TRBJ1-6 | TRBV2 | few | CASRGQGNNSPLHF | TGTGCCAGCAGAGGACAGGGAAACAATTCACCCCTCCACTTT
NA | TRBJ1-6 | TRBV2 | NA | CARRPGGGSSYNSPLHF | TGTGCCAGAAGGCCTGGGGGGGGGTCCTCCTATAATTCACCCCTCCACTTT
TRBD1 | TRBJ1-6 | TRBV7-9 | NA | CASSSQGNNSPLHF | TGTGCCAGCAGCTCACAGGGGAACAATTCACCCCTCCACTTT
NA | TRBJ2-6 | TRBV6-1 | NA | CASSDDVSGANVLTF | TGTGCCAGCAGTGACGACGTCTCTGGGGCCAACGTCCTGACTTTC
NA | TRBJ1-5 | TRBV13 | NA | CASSLEGRQPQHF | TGTGCCAGCAGCTTAGAGGGGCGTCAGCCCCAGCATTTT
NA | TRBJ2-6 | TRBV9 | NA | CASSVGLGANVLTF | TGTGCCAGCAGCGTAGGGTTGGGGGCCAACGTCCTGACTTTC
TRBD2 | TRBJ2-1 | TRBV4-1 | NA | CASSHSGRALGSDEQFF | TGCGCCAGCAGCCATAGCGGGAGGGCCCTAGGTAGTGATGAGCAGTTCTTC
NA | TRBJ1-1 | TRBV19 | NA | CASSIRVLTEAFF | TGTGCCAGTAGTATCAGGGTATTGACTGAAGCTTTCTTT
NA | TRBJ1-1 | TRBV2 | few | CASSPTSLNTEAFF | TGTGCCAGCAGCCCAACCTCTTTGAACACTGAAGCTTTCTTT
NA | TRBJ1-4 | TRBV11-2 | NA | CASSLYQVLNEKLFF | TGTGCCAGCAGCTTATACCAGGTTTTAAATGAAAAACTGTTTTTT
TRBD2 | TRBJ2-3 | TRBV6-1 | NA | CASRLAGNTDTQYF | TGTGCCAGCAGACTAGCGGGAAACACAGATACGCAGTATTTT
NA | TRBJ1-4 | TRBV2 | NA | CASSGTAFNEKLFF | TGTGCCAGCAGTGGGACCGCTTTTAATGAAAAACTGTTTTTT
TRBD2 | TRBJ2-1 | TRBV4-2 | NA | CASSQTTSGGATNEQFF | TGTGCCAGCAGCCAGACAACTAGCGGGGGGGCAACCAATGAGCAGTTCTTC
TRBD1 | TRBJ1-3 | TRBV6-6 | NA | CASSSGGLVGNTIYF | TGTGCCAGCAGTTCAGGGGGCCTAGTTGGAAACACCATATATTTT
NA | TRBJ1-6 | TRBV19 | NA | CASSMLGNNSPLHF | TGTGCCAGTAGTATGCTCGGTAATAATTCACCCCTCCACTTT